These 10 T cell receptor beta chains share one sample of origin, sequenced in a study of T-cell memory formation after mild COVID-19. MiXCR was run by TCRdb on the 5' RACE reads, yielding one entry per CDR3 protein. The sample includes roughly 410,000 distinct CDR3 sequences, 24% of them seen just once. The sample taken for sequencing was PBMCs or a T cell subset sorted from them (not recorded which). All receptors derive from an adult woman who had mild COVID-19 (a few samples of this study predate the infection). Cell type and time point are not known.

This clonotype has more than one count but fewer than ten. Relative to the germline gene, one junction end is altered; a read error may explain this. V is TRBV25-1 and J is TRBJ1-1, with unresolved D. Germline CDR1 and CDR2: MGHDK and SYGVNS. There are 15 residues in the CDR3. The CDR3 region is CASSAPLASHTEAFF. The CDR3 region has the DNA TGTGCCAGTAGTGCTCCTTTGGCCTCTCACACTGAAGCTTTCTTT.

This chain connects TRBV24-1 to TRBJ2-3; the D gene is possibly TRBD2 (7 bases). Looked up from germline, CDR1 is KGHDR and CDR2 is SFDVKD. The CDR3 runs to 14 residues. Trimming left V 5 bases short and J 3 bases short, with 11 bases between. The CDR3 sequence is CATSVGGPTDTQYF. Written as DNA, the CDR3 is TGTGCCACCAGTGTCGGGGGGCCTACAGATACGCAGTATTTT.

This clonotype occurred a few times. The chain carries TRBV7-8 and TRBJ2-5; possibly TRBD1 or TRBD2 for D (5 bases each). Trimming shortened V by 4 bases and J by 5 bases, and 20 bases separated the two germline ends. CDR3 length: 16 residues. From germline, CDR1 is SGHVS and CDR2 FQNEAQ. CDR3 protein: CASSWYGGSDRETQYF. CDR3 DNA sequence: TGTGCCAGCAGCTGGTATGGGGGTTCCGATCGGGAGACCCAGTACTTC.

In this sample, this clonotype turned up a few times. The chain employs TRBV10-3 and TRBJ2-2; 8 nucleotides match TRBD2. Germline V gene sequence: CDR1 ENHRY, CDR2 SYGVKD. V trimming: 6 bases; J trimming: 6 bases; junction bases outside the gene matches: 9. The length of the CDR3 is 15 residues. The DNA of the CDR3 is TGTGCCATCAGGGAGCGGGAGTTAGTCGCCGGGGAGCTGTTTTTT. Its protein product is CAIRERELVAGELFF.

The chain links TRBV12-3 or TRBV12-4 to TRBJ2-6, with TRBD1 as a possible D gene (5 bases). The CDR3 has 17 amino acids. V lost 0 bases and J lost 0, with 9 bases in between. The CDR3 region has the DNA TGTGCCAGCAGTTTAGCGGCAGACAGCTCTGGGGCCAACGTCCTGACTTTC. It yields the protein CASSLAADSSGANVLTF.

The chain links TRBV6-2 or TRBV6-3 to TRBJ2-7, with 9 bases matching TRBD1. The junction had 11 bases not matched to a gene; V was cut back by 7 bases and J by 7 bases. Germline values: CDR1 MNHEY, CDR2 SVGEGT. The CDR3 sequence is 14 residues long. CDR3 sequence: CASTLPGTGIEQYF. The CDR3, as DNA: TGTGCCAGCACCCTACCTGGGACAGGGATTGAGCAGTACTTC.

In DNA form, the CDR3 reads TGTGCCAGCAGTTGGGTAGCGGGCAGTGAGCAGTTCTTC. Protein product: CASSWVAGSEQFF. The rearrangement links TRBV12-3 or TRBV12-4 to TRBJ2-1, with 7 bases that match TRBD2. The trim removed 4 bases at V and 9 bases at J, leaving 6 bases unmatched. CDR3 length equals 13 residues.

This clonotype has just one count. This chain links TRBV4-3 with TRBJ1-5; no firm D call. The V and J ends lost 1 base and 9 bases respectively, with 10 bases between them. The CDR3 loop spans 13 amino acids. Germline CDR1 reads LGHNA; CDR2 reads YSLEER. For the CDR3, the DNA is TGCGCCAGCAGCCAAGCCTCTGGTCGGCCCCAGCATTTT. This sequence encodes CASSQASGRPQHF.

This clonotype was counted between two and nine times. V usage is TRBV4-2 and J usage is TRBJ2-7; D perhaps matches TRBD2 (5 bases). The CDR3 spans 14 residues. The V gene lost 1 base and the J gene lost 1 base, with 8 bases spanning the gap. Germline CDR1 and CDR2: LGHNA and YNFKEQ. The CDR3 bases are TGTGCCAGCAGCCAAGTCGGGGTGTCCTACGAGCAGTACTTC. Protein sequence: CASSQVGVSYEQYF.

This clonotype was picked up one time. The chain recombines TRBV7-6 with TRBJ2-3; 11 bases are shared with TRBD2. The V segment lost 5 bases and the J segment 7 bases; nucleotides outside the gene matches: 11. This CDR3 has 16 residues. From germline, CDR1 is SGHVS and CDR2 FNYEAQ. The CDR3 loop is CASSKVSGGASNTQYF. CDR3 nucleotide sequence: TGTGCCAGCAGCAAAGTTAGCGGGGGGGCTTCGAATACGCAGTATTTT.